Following are 10 T cell receptor beta chains from one sample sequenced in a study of T-cell reconstitution after alpha-beta-depleted transplantation in children. Preparation of the TCRbeta library used unique molecular identifiers. TCRdb processed the PCR reads anew with MiXCR; each CDR3 protein has one entry. The sample lists hundreds of thousands of distinct CDR3 sequences; about 8.7% were seen once. This specimen consisted of PBMCs, mostly from graft donor cells, obtained 360 days after TCRalphabeta/CD19-depleted stem cell transplant. Every receptor here comes from a male patient between 2 and 15 years old who had a stem cell transplant for acute myeloid leukemia, so the T cells may come from the graft donor.

The chain employs TRBV27 and TRBJ2-5; 9 bases are a match to TRBD1. Losses at the gene ends were 4 bases for V and 4 bases for J; bases not matched to a gene: 1. Per the germline V gene, CDR1 is MNHEY and CDR2 is SMNVEV (reference sequence). The CDR3 extends over 13 amino acids. The CDR3 region is CASSSDRGETQYF. Written as DNA, the CDR3 is TGTGCCAGCAGTTCGGACAGGGGAGAGACCCAGTACTTC.

There are a few counts of this clonotype. The chain uses TRBV5-1 and TRBJ2-6, with D maybe TRBD1 (6 bases). This CDR3 has 19 amino acids. The V end was cut by 0 bases, the J end by 0 bases, with 16 bases between. The germline gives CDR1 SGHRS, CDR2 YFSETQ. CDR3 nucleotides: TGCGCCAGCAGCTTGGCAAGGGGGTCCCAGAGCTCTGGGGCCAACGTCCTGACTTTC. It translates to CASSLARGSQSSGANVLTF. Full variable domain (rest looked up from reference TRBV5-1 and TRBJ2-6): KAGVTQTPRYLIKTRGQQVTLSCSPISGHRSVSWYQQTPGQGLQFLFEYFSETQRNKGNFPGRFSGRQFSNSRSEMNVSTLELGDSALYLCASSLARGSQSSGANVLTFGAGSRLTVL.

In DNA form, the CDR3 reads TGTGCCAGCCGCCCCATGGTCCTATCCTACAATGAGCAGTTCTTC. The encoded protein is CASRPMVLSYNEQFF. This rearrangement joins TRBV6-2 or TRBV6-3 to TRBJ2-1; the D is unclear. Germline V gene data show CDR1 as MNHEY and CDR2 as SVGEGT. The CDR3 contains 15 residues. The V and J ends lost 8 bases and 1 base respectively, with 15 bases between them.

This clonotype showed up just a few times. The chain uses TRBV3-1 and TRBJ2-7; tentatively, D is TRBD1 (5 bases). V lost 0 bases, J lost 6 bases, and 15 bases lay in between. This CDR3 is built from 15 residues. Germline CDR1 LGHDT, CDR2 YNNKEL (reference sequence). As DNA, the CDR3 is TGTGCCAGCAGCCAAGAGAGTGCATGGGGCCCCGAGCAGTACTTC. Amino acids: CASSQESAWGPEQYF.

The sample holds a few counts of this clonotype. The chain has TRBV29-1 and TRBJ1-4; the D is unclear. Germline loops: CDR1 SQVTM, CDR2 ANQGSEA. Trimming removed 2 bases from V and 5 bases from J, with 6 bases in between. There are 12 residues in the CDR3. This CDR3 reads CSVESANEKLFF. CDR3 coding DNA: TGCAGCGTTGAATCCGCGAATGAAAAACTGTTTTTT.

The J gene is TRBJ2-7, the V gene TRBV5-6, with TRBD1 matching over 8 bases. Germline V gives CDR1 SGHDT, CDR2 YYEEEE. CDR3 length: 16 amino acids. The V segment lost 7 bases and the J segment 3 bases; nucleotides outside the gene matches: 15. The CDR3 region is CASQDRGLSPYYEQYF. The CDR3 bases are TGTGCCAGCCAAGACAGGGGCCTCTCTCCCTACTACGAGCAGTACTTC.

This clonotype was counted only a few times. This chain joins TRBV28 and TRBJ1-1; the D gene is possibly TRBD1 (5 bases). This CDR3 comprises 15 residues. V was trimmed by 2 bases and J by 2 bases, leaving 12 bases between them. Germline V gives CDR1 MDHEN, CDR2 SYDVKM. In DNA form, the CDR3 reads TGTGCCAGCAGTTTAGCTAGGGGCCTAAACACTGAAGCTTTCTTT. As protein: CASSLARGLNTEAFF.

This clonotype was seen more than once but under ten times. The chain links TRBV7-9 to TRBJ2-1, with 9 bases identical to TRBD1. The CDR3 covers 16 residues. Germline trimming cut 5 bases from V and 6 bases from J; bases unmatched to any gene: 11. Germline loops: CDR1 SEHNR, CDR2 FQNEAQ (reference sequence). CDR3 nucleotide sequence: TGTGCCAGCAGCACATTACCGGGACAGGGAAGCAATGAGCAGTTCTTC. Protein: CASSTLPGQGSNEQFF. Combining the CDR3 with reference TRBV7-9 and TRBJ2-1 gives the whole variable domain DTGVSQNPRHKITKRGQNVTFRCDPISEHNRLYWYRQTLGQGPEFLTYFQNEAQLEKSRLLSDRFSAERPKGSFSTLEIQRTEQGDSAMYLCASSTLPGQGSNEQFFGPGTRLTVL.

The V and J genes are TRBV7-8 and TRBJ2-5, with D tentatively TRBD1 (8 bases). The germline CDR1 and CDR2 sequences are SGHVS and FQNEAQ. The CDR3 is 16 amino acids. The V and J ends lost 4 bases and 4 bases respectively, with 19 bases between them. CDR3 in amino acids: CASSSPTGGVRETQYF. The CDR3, as DNA: TGTGCCAGCAGCTCACCAACAGGGGGGGTTCGAGAGACCCAGTACTTC.

The CDR3 here is CASGSRFSSYNEQFF. Written as DNA, the CDR3 is TGTGCCAGCGGGTCCCGATTCAGCTCCTACAATGAGCAGTTCTTC. The genes are TRBV12-3 or TRBV12-4 and TRBJ2-1; D gene ambiguous. V lost 8 bases and J 0 bases, leaving 14 bases between the germline ends. This CDR3 spans 15 amino acids.